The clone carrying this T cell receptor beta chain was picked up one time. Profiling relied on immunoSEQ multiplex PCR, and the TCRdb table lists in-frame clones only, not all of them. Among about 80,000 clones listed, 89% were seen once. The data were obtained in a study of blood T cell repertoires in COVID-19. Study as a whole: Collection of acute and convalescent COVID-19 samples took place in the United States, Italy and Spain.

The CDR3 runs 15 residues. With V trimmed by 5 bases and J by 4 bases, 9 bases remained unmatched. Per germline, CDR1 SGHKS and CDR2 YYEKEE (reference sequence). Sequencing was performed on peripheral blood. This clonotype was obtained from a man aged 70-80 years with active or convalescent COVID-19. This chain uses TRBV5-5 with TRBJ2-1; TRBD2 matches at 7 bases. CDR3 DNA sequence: TGTGCCAGCAGGTTGAGTCTAGCGGAGTACAATGAGCAGTTCTTC. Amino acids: CASRLSLAEYNEQFF.